This passage covers 27 T cell receptor beta chains from one sample sequenced in a study of human T cells and chemical hapten exposure. Using its own MiXCR run on the RACE reads, TCRdb lists one record per CDR3 protein. The data show about 160,000 distinct CDR3 sequences, roughly 26% seen once. Time point of the sample: patch test 3, about 24 weeks after DPC sensitization. Sample treatment: therapeutic diphenylcyclopropenone sensitization with weekly scalp DPC. The starting material was whole blood, obtained in connection with sensitization to the hapten diphenylcyclopropenone (DPC). Source of these receptors: a woman aged 18 to 35 with alopecia areata. Some clones in this sample may be carry-over from other donors' samples.

The rearrangement links TRBV4-3 to TRBJ2-1, with TRBD2 as a possible D gene (6 bases). With 0 bases removed from V and 1 base from J, the gap between germline ends came to 10 bases. Germline values: CDR1 LGHNA, CDR2 YSLEER. The CDR3 spans 16 residues. In DNA form, the CDR3 reads TGCGCCAGCAGCCAAGATATGGGGGGATCCTACAATGAGCAGTTCTTC. Encoded protein: CASSQDMGGSYNEQFF.

The sample holds many counts of this clonotype. A junction end diverges from the germline sequence, so it may reflect a read error. This chain joins TRBV18 and TRBJ2-7; 10 positions match TRBD1. The CDR3 totals 15 residues. Per germline, CDR1 KGHSH and CDR2 LQKENI. CDR3 nucleotide sequence: TGTGCCAGCTCGCCACGACAGGGGGCAAACTACGAGCAGTACTTC. It codes for CASSPRQGANYEQYF.

CDR3 in amino acids: CASRATGDTQPQHF. In DNA form, the CDR3 reads TGTGCCAGCAGAGCGACAGGGGACACGCAGCCCCAGCATTTT. The chain has TRBV4-2 and TRBJ1-5; the match to TRBD1 covers 8 bases. Per germline, CDR1 LGHNA and CDR2 YNFKEQ. V trimming: 6 bases; J trimming: 7 bases; junction bases outside the gene matches: 8. The CDR3 extends over 14 amino acids.

This clonotype was seen more than once but under ten times. The gene calls are TRBV20-1 and TRBJ2-7; no reliable D call. CDR1 DFQATT and CDR2 SNEGSKA come from the germline V gene (reference sequence). CDR3 length: 15 amino acids. V lost 0 bases and J lost 0, with 12 bases in between. CDR3 sequence reads: CSARETRPTSYEQYF. Here the CDR3 DNA reads TGCAGTGCTAGAGAGACGCGACCCACCTCCTACGAGCAGTACTTC.

J is TRBJ2-1 and V is TRBV6-4, with TRBD2 matching 7 bases. This CDR3 spans 14 amino acids. Trimming removed 5 bases from V and 7 bases from J; junction bases left unmatched: 8. The germline V gene encodes CDR1 MRHNA and CDR2 SNTAGT. The DNA of the CDR3 is TGTGCCAGCAGTCAGGGCGGGAGAGGGAATGAGCAGTTCTTC. Its translation is CASSQGGRGNEQFF.

V gene TRBV5-1 combines with J gene TRBJ2-1; 10 bases align to TRBD2. Germline-derived CDR1 and CDR2 are SGHRS and YFSETQ. The CDR3 totals 20 residues. With V trimmed by 0 bases and J by 0 bases, 12 bases remained unmatched. CDR3 nucleotides: TGCGCCAGCAGCTTGGCGAGCCTAGCGGGGGCTCCGAGCTCCTACAATGAGCAGTTCTTC. Protein: CASSLASLAGAPSSYNEQFF.

The chain joins TRBV12-3 or TRBV12-4 to TRBJ1-4; no clear D. Trimming took 6 bases from V and 8 from J, leaving 16 bases between them. The CDR3 is 14 amino acids. The CDR3 DNA is TGTGCCAGCAGACCTTGGGGAACGGACGAAAAACTGTTTTTT. Its protein is CASRPWGTDEKLFF.

The chain has TRBV7-9 and TRBJ1-4, with a weak D call TRBD1 (5 bases). The V gene lost 6 bases and the J gene lost 7 bases, with 18 bases spanning the gap. Germline CDR1 and CDR2: SEHNR and FQNEAQ (reference sequence). CDR3 length: 15 residues. As DNA, the CDR3 is TGTGCCAGCAGACTAGCCGGTGGGGGGTTTGAAAAACTGTTTTTT. Translation: CASRLAGGGFEKLFF.

The chain couples TRBV7-9 to TRBJ1-2; a possible D gene is TRBD1 (6 bases). V was cut by 5 bases and J by 1 base, with 14 bases left in between. From germline, CDR1 is SEHNR and CDR2 FQNEAQ (reference sequence). The CDR3 runs 15 residues. CDR3 sequence reads: CASSKGGLLNYGYTF. DNA for the CDR3: TGTGCCAGCAGCAAGGGGGGTCTTCTTAACTATGGCTACACCTTC.

This clonotype was found a few times. The genes are TRBV11-1 and TRBJ2-3, with D possibly TRBD1 on 5 matching bases. The CDR3 has 14 residues. The germline V gene encodes CDR1 SGHAT and CDR2 FQDESV (reference sequence). Trimming stripped 3 bases from V and 1 base from J, with 8 bases between. This CDR3 reads CASSLETGTDTQYF. The CDR3 nucleotides are TGTGCCAGCAGCTTGGAGACAGGCACAGATACGCAGTATTTT.

This clonotype was recorded a few times. A read error may explain this, as a much larger clone is one base away. The chain links TRBV5-8 to TRBJ2-7; 7 bases map to TRBD1. CDR1 SGHTS and CDR2 YDEGEE come from the germline V gene. V trimming: 5 bases; J trimming: 0 bases; junction bases outside the gene matches: 5. The CDR3 length is 14 residues. The CDR3 sequence: CASRSTGSSYEQYF. CDR3 nucleotides: TGTGCCAGCAGGTCGACAGGGAGCTCCTACGAGCAGTACTTC.

This clonotype was seen more than once but under ten times. The V call is TRBV20-1, the J call TRBJ2-3; D unresolved. Trimming pared 8 bases from V and 3 bases from J, leaving 18 bases between. Germline V gene sequence: CDR1 DFQATT, CDR2 SNEGSKA (reference sequence). This CDR3 region has 14 residues. CDR3 in amino acids: CSPNKGIWTDTQYF. CDR3 nucleotides: TGCAGTCCTAACAAGGGCATATGGACAGATACGCAGTATTTT.

The genes are TRBV20-1 and TRBJ2-1; the match to TRBD2 covers 8 bases. The CDR3 is made up of 13 amino acids. Germline assignment: CDR1 DFQATT and CDR2 SNEGSKA (reference sequence). V lost 4 bases to trimming and J lost 7 bases; unmatched junction nucleotides: 6. The CDR3 loop is CSATGLEGNEQFF. In DNA form, the CDR3 reads TGCAGTGCTACGGGACTAGAGGGGAATGAGCAGTTCTTC.

This clonotype was observed a handful of times. The J gene is TRBJ2-3, the V gene TRBV18; tentatively, D is TRBD2 (6 bases). CDR1 and CDR2 from the germline V gene are KGHSH and LQKENI. V was trimmed by 2 bases and J by 4 bases, leaving 10 bases between them. The CDR3 is 14 residues long. The CDR3 sequence: CASSPTGVADTQYF. The CDR3 DNA sequence: TGTGCCAGCTCACCAACGGGAGTGGCAGATACGCAGTATTTT.

V is TRBV10-3 and J is TRBJ1-5, with D perhaps matching TRBD1 (5 bases). Trimming pared 6 bases from V and 2 bases from J, leaving 11 bases between. The CDR3 length is 14 residues. CDR1 and CDR2 from the germline V gene are ENHRY and SYGVKD. CDR3 in amino acids: CAISQGDGNQPQHF. Here the CDR3 DNA reads TGTGCCATCAGCCAGGGAGATGGCAATCAGCCCCAGCATTTT.

This clonotype was seen only a few times. The chain employs TRBV29-1 and TRBJ2-1; the match to TRBD2 covers 11 bases. This CDR3 has 13 amino acids. With 2 bases clipped from V and 13 bases from J, the junction kept 7 bases outside the gene matches. The germline V gene encodes CDR1 SQVTM and CDR2 ANQGSEA. CDR3 sequence: CSVESVTSGSQFF. CDR3 coding DNA: TGCAGCGTTGAATCCGTCACTAGCGGGAGCCAGTTCTTC.

This clonotype was seen a handful of times. V is TRBV6-5 and J is TRBJ1-2, with D maybe TRBD1 (5 bases). V lost 4 bases and J 3 bases, leaving 15 bases between the germline ends. CDR3 length equals 15 residues. Germline V gives CDR1 MNHEY, CDR2 SVGAGI. CDR3 sequence (DNA): TGTGCCAGCAGTTTGACCGGGGCCGTCGACTATGGCTACACCTTC. Protein product: CASSLTGAVDYGYTF.

This chain uses TRBV4-3 with TRBJ2-7, with 7 bases lining up with TRBD2. The CDR3 is 17 residues long. The germline V gene encodes CDR1 LGHNA and CDR2 YSLEER. Losses at the gene ends were 1 base for V and 0 bases for J; bases not matched to a gene: 9. CDR3: CASSQVTPRGSSYEQYF. CDR3 DNA sequence: TGCGCCAGCAGCCAAGTTACCCCCCGCGGGAGCTCCTACGAGCAGTACTTC.

This clonotype was seen a handful of times. This rearrangement joins TRBV2 to TRBJ2-2; 7 nucleotides agree with TRBD2. J gave up 0 bases and V 7 bases, and 2 bases lay outside the gene matches. This CDR3 is built from 14 residues. Germline CDR1 SNHLY, CDR2 FYNNEI. The CDR3 here is CASTGTTNTGELFF. In nucleotides, the CDR3 is TGTGCCAGCACCGGGACTACGAACACCGGGGAGCTGTTTTTT.

The rearrangement uses TRBV15 and TRBJ1-2; no clear D. The CDR3 consists of 13 residues. V lost 0 bases and J 7 bases, leaving 9 bases between the germline ends. Germline loops: CDR1 LNHNV, CDR2 YYDKDF (reference sequence). In nucleotides, the CDR3 is TGTGCCACCAGCAGAGATAGAGGGATTGGCTACACCTTC. This encodes CATSRDRGIGYTF. Looking up the rest from reference TRBV15 and TRBJ1-2 gives the full variable domain: DAMVIQNPRYQVTQFGKPVTLSCSQTLNHNVMYWYQQKSSQAPKLLFHYYDKDFNNEADTPDNFQSRRPNTSFCFLDIRSPGLGDTAMYLCATSRDRGIGYTFGSGTRLTVV.

The gene calls are TRBV10-2 and TRBJ2-3; D is possibly TRBD1 or TRBD2 (5 bases each). V dropped 8 bases and J dropped 6 bases, with 9 bases sitting between them. Germline V lookup: CDR1 WSHSY, CDR2 SAAADI. This CDR3 spans 11 amino acids. The CDR3 DNA is TGCGCCAGCGGGGGATCGGATACGCAGTATTTT. Translated, it gives CASGGSDTQYF.

The gene calls are TRBV4-3 and TRBJ2-1; 8 nucleotides align to TRBD2. V was pared by 1 base and J by 9 bases, with 8 bases of the junction left unmatched. This CDR3 has 15 amino acids. Germline V gives CDR1 LGHNA, CDR2 YSLEER. DNA for the CDR3: TGCGCCAGCAGCCAAGGGTGGCGAGCGGGAGCTGAGCAGTTCTTC. Translation gives CASSQGWRAGAEQFF.

The chain is built from TRBV27 and TRBJ2-5, with D possibly TRBD2 on 7 matching bases. Trimming stripped 5 bases from V and 2 bases from J, with 12 bases between. Looked up from germline, CDR1 is MNHEY and CDR2 is SMNVEV (reference sequence). This CDR3 has 14 residues. The CDR3 sequence: CASSTRGAQETQYF. CDR3 in DNA: TGTGCCAGCAGTACCCGGGGGGCTCAAGAGACCCAGTACTTC.

This clonotype was picked up a small number of times. The chain joins TRBV5-1 to TRBJ1-2, with D tentatively TRBD1 (5 bases). The V end lost 4 bases, the J end lost 7 bases, and 14 bases lay between the germline ends. Germline lookup yields CDR1 SGHRS and CDR2 YFSETQ. This CDR3 is built from 13 residues. The CDR3 region has the DNA TGCGCCAGCAGCCCGACAGTGTCCGGTGGCTACACCTTC. It encodes CASSPTVSGGYTF.

This clonotype showed up just once. The CDR3 loop reads CAGPVLAGTTDTQYF. CDR3 coding DNA: TGTGCCGGACCCGTCCTAGCGGGCACCACAGATACGCAGTATTTT. This chain joins TRBV2 and TRBJ2-3, with 8 bases matching TRBD2. Germline V lookup: CDR1 SNHLY, CDR2 FYNNEI. The CDR3 loop spans 15 amino acids. V was pared by 11 bases and J by 2 bases, with 12 bases of the junction left unmatched.

The chain combines TRBV10-3 with TRBJ1-1; D ambiguous. The CDR3 spans 14 residues. Trimming took off 5 bases at V and 2 bases at J, with 12 bases between the two ends. Germline V gene sequence: CDR1 ENHRY, CDR2 SYGVKD. For the CDR3, the DNA is TGTGCCATCAGTCCAACGGGGAGAAACACTGAAGCTTTCTTT. Translating gives CAISPTGRNTEAFF.

This clonotype was seen only a few times. The chain combines TRBV20-1 with TRBJ2-5; D is tentatively TRBD1 or TRBD2 (6 bases each). V was shortened by 6 bases and J by 3 bases, with 14 bases between the two germline ends. The CDR3 extends over 13 amino acids. Germline CDR1 DFQATT, CDR2 SNEGSKA (reference sequence). The CDR3 protein is CSASHGGEETQYF. CDR3 nucleotides: TGCAGTGCCTCTCACGGGGGCGAAGAGACCCAGTACTTC.